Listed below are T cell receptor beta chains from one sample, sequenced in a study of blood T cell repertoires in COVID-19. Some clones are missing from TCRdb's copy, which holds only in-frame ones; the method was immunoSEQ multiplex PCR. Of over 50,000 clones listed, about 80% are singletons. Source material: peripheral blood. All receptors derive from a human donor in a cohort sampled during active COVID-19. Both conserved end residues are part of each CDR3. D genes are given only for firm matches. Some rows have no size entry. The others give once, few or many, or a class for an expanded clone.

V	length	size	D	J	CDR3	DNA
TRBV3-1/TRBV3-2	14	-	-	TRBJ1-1	CASSQALGHPEAFF	TGTGCCAGCAGCCAGGCTTTGGGACACCCTGAAGCTTTCTTT
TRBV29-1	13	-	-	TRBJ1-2	CSVEGGRLDGYTF	TGCAGCGTTGAGGGGGGTCGGTTAGATGGCTACACCTTC
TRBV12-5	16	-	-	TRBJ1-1	CASGLVHRGGETEAFF	TGTGCTAGTGGTTTGGTACATAGGGGCGGCGAGACTGAAGCTTTCTTT
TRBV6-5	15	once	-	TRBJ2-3	CASSYSSQGRDTQYF	TGTGCCAGCAGTTACTCGAGTCAGGGAAGGGATACGCAGTATTTT
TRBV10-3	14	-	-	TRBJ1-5	CAISGGLVNQPQHF	TGTGCCATCAGTGGGGGGCTTGTCAATCAGCCCCAGCATTTT
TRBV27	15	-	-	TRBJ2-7	CASSFQAFSSYEQYF	TGTGCCAGCAGTTTTCAGGCATTTAGCTCCTACGAGCAGTACTTC
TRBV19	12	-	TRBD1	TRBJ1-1	CASGQGHTEAFF	TGTGCCAGTGGACAGGGGCACACTGAAGCTTTCTTT
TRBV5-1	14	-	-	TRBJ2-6	CASMSLPGANVLTF	TGCGCCAGCATGAGCCTCCCGGGGGCCAACGTCCTGACTTTC
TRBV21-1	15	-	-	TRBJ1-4	CASRGRDRGFEKLFF	TGTGCCAGCAGAGGCCGGGACAGGGGATTCGAAAAACTGTTTTTT
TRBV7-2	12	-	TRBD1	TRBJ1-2	CASSLGGQGYTF	TGTGCCAGCAGCTTAGGGGGACAGGGGTACACCTTC
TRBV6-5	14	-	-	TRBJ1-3	CASRRTGSGNTIYF	TGTGCCAGCCGTCGAACAGGGTCTGGAAACACCATATATTTT
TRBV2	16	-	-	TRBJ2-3	CATKFGNYQTVDTQYF	TGTGCCACCAAATTCGGGAACTACCAAACCGTAGATACGCAGTATTTT
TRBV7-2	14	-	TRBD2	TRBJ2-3	CASSLRLAADTQYF	TGTGCCAGCAGCTTACGGCTAGCGGCGGATACGCAGTATTTT
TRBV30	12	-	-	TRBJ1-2	CASAGLNPGYTF	TGTGCCTCCGCGGGTCTCAATCCCGGCTACACCTTC
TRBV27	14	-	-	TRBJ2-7	CASSFGQGPYEQYF	TGTGCCAGCAGTTTTGGGCAGGGCCCGTACGAGCAGTACTTC
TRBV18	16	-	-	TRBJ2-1	CASSHQAGGAYNEQFF	TGTGCCAGCTCACACCAAGCCGGGGGAGCCTACAATGAGCAGTTCTTC
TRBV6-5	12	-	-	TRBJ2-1	CASSLKYNEQFF	TGTGCCAGCAGTTTAAAATACAATGAGCAGTTCTTC
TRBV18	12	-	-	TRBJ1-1	CASSRTDTEAFF	TGTGCCAGCTCACGGACAGACACTGAAGCTTTCTTT
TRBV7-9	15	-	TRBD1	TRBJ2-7	CASSSQQGSAYEQYF	TGTGCCAGCAGCTCCCAACAGGGGTCAGCCTACGAGCAGTACTTC
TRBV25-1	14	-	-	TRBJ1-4	CASSEVGAGEKLFF	TGTGCCAGCAGTGAAGTGGGGGCCGGTGAAAAACTGTTTTTT
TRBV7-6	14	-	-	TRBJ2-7	CASSFGSGAYEQYF	TGTGCCAGCAGCTTCGGGTCGGGGGCCTACGAGCAGTACTTC
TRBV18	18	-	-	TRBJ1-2	CASSPRAGGAVTAYGYTF	TGTGCCAGCTCACCACGCGCTGGGGGGGCGGTCACCGCCTATGGCTACACCTTC
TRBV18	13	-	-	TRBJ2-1	CASSPGTNNEQFF	TGTGCCAGCTCACCAGGGACAAACAATGAGCAGTTCTTC
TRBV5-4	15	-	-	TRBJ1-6	CASSFLTSRGSPLHF	TGTGCCAGCAGCTTTTTGACTTCTCGCGGGTCACCCCTCCACTTT
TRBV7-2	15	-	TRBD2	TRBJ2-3	CASSSIAGVQDTQYF	TGTGCCAGCAGCTCCATAGCGGGGGTTCAAGATACGCAGTATTTT
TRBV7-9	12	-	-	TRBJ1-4	CASSGTRGKLFF	TGTGCCAGCAGTGGTACTCGGGGAAAACTGTTTTTT